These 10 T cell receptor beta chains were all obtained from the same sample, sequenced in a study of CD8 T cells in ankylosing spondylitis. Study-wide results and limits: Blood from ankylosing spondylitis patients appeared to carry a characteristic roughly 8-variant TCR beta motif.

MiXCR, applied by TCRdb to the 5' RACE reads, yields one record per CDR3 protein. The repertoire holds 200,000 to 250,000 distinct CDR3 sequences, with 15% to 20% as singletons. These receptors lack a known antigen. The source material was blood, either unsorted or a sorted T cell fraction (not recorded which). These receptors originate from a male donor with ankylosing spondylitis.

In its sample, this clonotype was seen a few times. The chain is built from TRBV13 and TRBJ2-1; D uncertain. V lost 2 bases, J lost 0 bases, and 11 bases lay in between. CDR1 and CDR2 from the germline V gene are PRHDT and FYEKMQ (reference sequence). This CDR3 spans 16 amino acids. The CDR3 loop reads CASSLSPGRSYNEQFF. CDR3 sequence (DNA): TGTGCCAGCAGCTTATCCCCCGGTCGCTCCTACAATGAGCAGTTCTTC. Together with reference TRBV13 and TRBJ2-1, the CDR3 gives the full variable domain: AAGVIQSPRHLIKEKRETATLKCYPIPRHDTVYWYQQGPGQDPQFLISFYEKMQSDKGSIPDRFSAQQFSDYHSELNMSSLELGDSALYFCASSLSPGRSYNEQFFGPGTRLTVL.

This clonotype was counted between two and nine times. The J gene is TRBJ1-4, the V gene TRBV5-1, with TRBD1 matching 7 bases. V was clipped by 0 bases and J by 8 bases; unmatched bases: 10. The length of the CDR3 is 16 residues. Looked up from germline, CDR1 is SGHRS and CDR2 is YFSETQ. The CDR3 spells CASSLVSTGYREKLFF. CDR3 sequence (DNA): TGCGCCAGCAGCTTGGTATCGACAGGGTATCGGGAAAAACTGTTTTTT.

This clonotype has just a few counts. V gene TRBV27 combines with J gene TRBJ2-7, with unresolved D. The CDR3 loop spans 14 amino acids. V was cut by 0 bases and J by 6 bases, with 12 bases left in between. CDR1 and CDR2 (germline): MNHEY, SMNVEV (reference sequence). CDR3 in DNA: TGTGCCAGCAGTTTATCGATAACAACCACCGAGCAGTACTTC. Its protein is CASSLSITTTEQYF.

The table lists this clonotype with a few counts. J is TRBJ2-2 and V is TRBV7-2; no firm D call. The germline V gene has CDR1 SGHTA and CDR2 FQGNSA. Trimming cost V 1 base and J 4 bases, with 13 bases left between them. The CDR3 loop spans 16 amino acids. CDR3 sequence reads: CASSLDQPSGTGELFF. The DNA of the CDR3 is TGTGCCAGCAGCTTAGACCAGCCCTCAGGCACCGGGGAGCTGTTTTTT.

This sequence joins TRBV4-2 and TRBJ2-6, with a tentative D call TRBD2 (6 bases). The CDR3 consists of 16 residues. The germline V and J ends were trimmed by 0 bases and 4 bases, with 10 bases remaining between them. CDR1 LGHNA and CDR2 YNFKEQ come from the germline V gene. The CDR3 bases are TGTGCCAGCAGCCAAGAGGGGGGATCGGGGGCCAACGTCCTGACTTTC. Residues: CASSQEGGSGANVLTF.

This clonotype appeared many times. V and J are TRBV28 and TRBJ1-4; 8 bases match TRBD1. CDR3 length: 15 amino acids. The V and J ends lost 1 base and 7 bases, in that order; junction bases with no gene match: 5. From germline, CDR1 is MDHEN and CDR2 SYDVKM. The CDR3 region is CASSLYAGGGEKLFF. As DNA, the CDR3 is TGTGCCAGCAGTTTATACGCAGGGGGCGGTGAAAAACTGTTTTTT.

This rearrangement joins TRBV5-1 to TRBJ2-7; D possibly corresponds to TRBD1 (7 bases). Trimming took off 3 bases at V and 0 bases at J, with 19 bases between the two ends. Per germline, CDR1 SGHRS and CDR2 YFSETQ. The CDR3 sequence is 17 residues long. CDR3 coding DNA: TGCGCCAGCAGCTCGGAGGGGATTGACAGGGACTCCTACGAGCAGTACTTC. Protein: CASSSEGIDRDSYEQYF.

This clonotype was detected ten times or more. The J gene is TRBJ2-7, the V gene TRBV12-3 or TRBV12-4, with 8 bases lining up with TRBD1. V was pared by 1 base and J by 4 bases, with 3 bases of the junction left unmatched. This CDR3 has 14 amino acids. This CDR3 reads CASSLDRGTYEQYF. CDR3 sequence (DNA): TGTGCCAGCAGTTTAGACAGGGGGACATACGAGCAGTACTTC.

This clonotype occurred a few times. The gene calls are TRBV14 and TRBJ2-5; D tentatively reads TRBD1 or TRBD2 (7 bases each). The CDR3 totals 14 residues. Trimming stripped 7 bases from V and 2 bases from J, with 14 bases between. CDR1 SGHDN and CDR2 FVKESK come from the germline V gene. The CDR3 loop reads CASKRDSSQETQYF. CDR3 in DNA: TGTGCCAGCAAGCGGGACAGTTCTCAAGAGACCCAGTACTTC.

CDR3 amino acids: CASSPAGQLNEKLFF. The CDR3 bases are TGTGCCAGCAGCCCGGCAGGCCAACTTAATGAAAAACTGTTTTTT. The chain combines TRBV12-3 or TRBV12-4 with TRBJ1-4; D is uncertain. The CDR3 loop spans 15 amino acids. V was pared by 6 bases and J by 4 bases, with 15 bases between.